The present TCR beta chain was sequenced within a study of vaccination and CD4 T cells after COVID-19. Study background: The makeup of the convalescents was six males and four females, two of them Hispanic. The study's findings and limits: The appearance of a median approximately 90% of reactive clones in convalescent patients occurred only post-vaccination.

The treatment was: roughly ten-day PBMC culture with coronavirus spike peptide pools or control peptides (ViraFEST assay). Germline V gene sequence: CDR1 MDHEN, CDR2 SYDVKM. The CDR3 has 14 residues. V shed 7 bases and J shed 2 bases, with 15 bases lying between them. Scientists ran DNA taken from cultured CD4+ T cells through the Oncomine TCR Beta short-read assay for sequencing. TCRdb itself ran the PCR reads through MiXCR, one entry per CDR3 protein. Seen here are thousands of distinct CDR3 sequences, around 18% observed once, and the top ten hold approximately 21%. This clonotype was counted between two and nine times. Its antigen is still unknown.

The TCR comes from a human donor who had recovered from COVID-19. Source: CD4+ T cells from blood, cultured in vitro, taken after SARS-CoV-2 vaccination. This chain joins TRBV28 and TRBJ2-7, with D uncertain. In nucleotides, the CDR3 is TGTGCCAGCACCCCAGGCGCAGCCACCTACGAGCAGTACTTC. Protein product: CASTPGAATYEQYF.